This is a list of T cell receptor beta chains from one sample in a study of blood T cell repertoires in COVID-19. Data came from immunoSEQ multiplex PCR; TCRdb stores just in-frame clones and leaves some out. The sample includes roughly 100,000 clones, under 90% of them seen just once. Sequences were obtained from peripheral blood. These receptors originate from a human donor in a cohort sampled during active COVID-19. The CDR3 runs from the conserved cysteine through the conserved F or W. A D gene is named only where the DNA matches it firmly. Clone size is not always given. Where it is, it says once, few, many or a class for expanded clones.

clone size | J gene | V gene | D gene | CDR3 DNA | CDR3 protein
. | TRBJ2-5 | TRBV7-6 | . | TGTGCCAGCAGCTTAAGCGAGCGCTTTCAAGAGACCCAGTACTTC | CASSLSERFQETQYF
few | TRBJ1-1 | TRBV4-1 | . | TGCGCCAGCAGCCAAGAGGCCGGGGAGAACACTGAAGCTTTCTTT | CASSQEAGENTEAFF
. | TRBJ2-7 | TRBV20-1 | TRBD1 | TGCAGTGCTAGTAGGGACAGAGGCTACGAGCAGTACTTC | CSASRDRGYEQYF
. | TRBJ1-5 | TRBV19 | TRBD1 | TGTGCCAGCGCGACGGGACAGGGGGATCAGCCCCAGCATTTT | CASATGQGDQPQHF
. | TRBJ2-3 | TRBV3-1/TRBV3-2 | TRBD2 | TGTGCCAGCAGGCCTACTAGCGGGAGGGCCCAGACGCAGTATTTT | CASRPTSGRAQTQYF
few | TRBJ2-7 | TRBV20-1 | TRBD2 | TGCAGTGCTAGTTCGGGAGGGGGGTCTGGCGAGCAGTACTTC | CSASSGGGSGEQYF
. | TRBJ2-7 | TRBV4-2 | . | TGTGCCAGCAGCCTCAGAGGGTCTAGCTCCTACGAGCAGTACTTC | CASSLRGSSSYEQYF
. | TRBJ2-5 | TRBV4-2 | TRBD1 | TGTGCCAGCAGCCAAGATACAGGGGTCCAAGAGACCCAGTACTTC | CASSQDTGVQETQYF
. | TRBJ1-5 | TRBV30 | . | TGTGCCTGGAGTCCCGGGGTCTATAGCAATCAGCCCCAGCATTTT | CAWSPGVYSNQPQHF
. | TRBJ1-1 | TRBV10-1 | . | TGCGCCAGCAGTGAGTCGACAGGGAACACTGAAGCTTTCTTT | CASSESTGNTEAFF
few | TRBJ1-5 | TRBV28 | TRBD1 | TGTGCCAGCAGTCCCGAAGGACAGGGGCGCAATCAGCCCCAGCATTTT | CASSPEGQGRNQPQHF
once | TRBJ2-1 | TRBV10-3 | TRBD2 | TGTGCCATCAGTGAGTCCGGGACTAGCGGGAGCTCCTACAATGAGCAGTTCTTC | CAISESGTSGSSYNEQFF
. | TRBJ2-7 | TRBV5-5 | . | TGTGCCAGCAGCTTGGGGTCAGGGGAAATCGCCTACGAGCAGTACTTC | CASSLGSGEIAYEQYF
. | TRBJ1-4 | TRBV28 | TRBD1 | TGTGCCAGCAGCCTTTACACAGGGGGCGCCAGGGAAAAACTGTTTTTT | CASSLYTGGAREKLFF
. | TRBJ1-5 | TRBV9 | . | TGTGCCAGCAGCCCCTCGGGAAATAGCAATCAGCCCCAGCATTTT | CASSPSGNSNQPQHF
once | TRBJ1-3 | TRBV7-9 | . | TGTGCCAGCAGCTGGACAGTCTCTGGAAACACCATATATTTT | CASSWTVSGNTIYF
. | TRBJ1-3 | TRBV18 | . | TGTGCCAGCTCACCAAGTTCGCTGGGGAGCCTAAGGGACACCATATATTTT | CASSPSSLGSLRDTIYF
. | TRBJ2-1 | TRBV5-6 | . | TGTGCCAGCAGCTTTGGTCTGGAGGGTAACAATGAGCAGTTCTTC | CASSFGLEGNNEQFF
few | TRBJ1-5 | TRBV28 | TRBD1 | TGTGCCACCCGACAGGGGACACAGCCCCAGCATTTT | CATRQGTQPQHF
. | TRBJ2-5 | TRBV10-2 | TRBD2 | TGCGCCAGCAGTGAGTCCCGGACTAGCGGGAGTAGGAAGACCCAGTACTTC | CASSESRTSGSRKTQYF
. | TRBJ2-3 | TRBV7-6 | TRBD1 | TGTGCCAGCAGCCCCCGACAGGGAACAGATACGCAGTATTTT | CASSPRQGTDTQYF
. | TRBJ2-7 | TRBV7-9 | TRBD1 | TGTGCCAGCAGGGTGGGACAGCACTACGAGCAGTACTTC | CASRVGQHYEQYF
. | TRBJ2-7 | TRBV6-5 | . | TGTGCCAGCAGCCGAACAGGGAATTTCCACGAGCAGTACTTC | CASSRTGNFHEQYF
. | TRBJ1-2 | TRBV5-1 | . | TGCGCCAGCAGCTTGGAAGGGGGGGCCCCCCAGGGCTACACCTTC | CASSLEGGAPQGYTF
. | TRBJ2-7 | TRBV7-7 | . | TGTGCCAGCAGCTGTAAGCAACTCAGGGATTTAACATACGAGCAGTACTTC | CASSCKQLRDLTYEQYF
. | TRBJ2-1 | TRBV19 | . | TGTGCCAGTAGCCCGGGAGTAGTCTCCGTCGGTGAGCAGTTCTTC | CASSPGVVSVGEQFF
. | TRBJ1-5 | TRBV19 | . | TGTGCCAGTTCCGCCTGGCCGGGGGTTCCCGAATTGGCCCAGCATTTT | CASSAWPGVPELAQHF
. | TRBJ1-2 | TRBV18 | TRBD1 | TGTGCCAGCTCACTGGGGACAGGGGAGTCGGATGGCTACACCTTC | CASSLGTGESDGYTF
. | TRBJ2-4 | TRBV5-1 | TRBD1 | TGCGCCAGCAGCATTGGGACAGGGGGGAACATTCAGTACTTC | CASSIGTGGNIQYF
. | TRBJ2-7 | TRBV19 | . | TGTGCCAGTAGTATCGGGGGGCCTCCCTACGAGCAGTACTTC | CASSIGGPPYEQYF
. | TRBJ2-6 | TRBV5-1 | . | TGCGCCAGTACACGGGGAACAAGCTCTGGGGCCAACGTCCTGACTTTC | CASTRGTSSGANVLTF
few | TRBJ2-7 | TRBV30 | . | TGTGCCTGGAGCGGAGGCTACGAGCAGTACTTC | CAWSGGYEQYF
. | TRBJ2-7 | TRBV25-1 | TRBD1 | TGTGCCAGCGGCAGGGGGCCCTACGAGCAGTACTTC | CASGRGPYEQYF
. | TRBJ2-3 | TRBV3-1/TRBV3-2 | . | TGTGCCAGCAGCCTCATCGGGACAGATACGCAGTATTTT | CASSLIGTDTQYF
. | TRBJ1-6 | TRBV19 | TRBD1 | TGTGCCAGTAGTTCTCTCCTGGGACAGGCAAATTCACCCCTCCACTTT | CASSSLLGQANSPLHF
once | TRBJ2-7 | TRBV2 | TRBD1 | TGTGCCAGCAGTATGGGACAGGGGGCCTACGAGCAGTACTTC | CASSMGQGAYEQYF
. | TRBJ2-7 | TRBV5-1 | . | TGCGCCAGCAGCTTGGACTTCTACGAGCAGTACTTC | CASSLDFYEQYF
. | TRBJ2-7 | TRBV5-5 | . | TGTGCCAGCGCAGTAGGTCGAACCCGGGTCTACGAGCAGTACTTC | CASAVGRTRVYEQYF
. | TRBJ1-4 | TRBV24-1 | . | TGTGCCACCAGTGATACGGGTGATAATAATGAAAAACTGTTTTTT | CATSDTGDNNEKLFF
. | TRBJ2-1 | TRBV4-1 | TRBD2 | TGCGCCAGCAGCCAACGACTAGCGGCTACAAGTGAGCAGTTCTTC | CASSQRLAATSEQFF